A single sample is the source of the 11 T cell receptor beta chains below, sequenced in a study of T-cell reconstitution after alpha-beta-depleted transplantation in children. Construction of the TCRbeta library involved unique molecular identifiers. TCRdb reprocessed the PCR reads via MiXCR and lists one record per CDR3 protein. Among more than 40,000 distinct CDR3 sequences, 9.2% were seen once, and the ten largest hold 25% to 30%. The specimen was PBMCs, mostly from graft donor cells, collected 60 days after TCRalphabeta/CD19-depleted stem cell transplant. The receptors come from a male patient aged 2 to 10 who had a stem cell transplant for chronic granulomatous disease, so the T cells may come from the graft donor.

This clonotype appeared many times. J is TRBJ2-3 and V is TRBV7-9, with TRBD1 as a possible D gene (6 bases). Germline loops: CDR1 SEHNR, CDR2 FQNEAQ (reference sequence). V was pared by 1 base and J by 1 base, with 15 bases between. The CDR3 covers 17 residues. DNA for the CDR3: TGTGCCAGCAGCTTAGGAGCAACAGGGACCCGCACAGATACGCAGTATTTT. The encoded protein is CASSLGATGTRTDTQYF. The full variable domain, its missing parts supplied by reference TRBV7-9 and TRBJ2-3, is DTGVSQNPRHKITKRGQNVTFRCDPISEHNRLYWYRQTLGQGPEFLTYFQNEAQLEKSRLLSDRFSAERPKGSFSTLEIQRTEQGDSAMYLCASSLGATGTRTDTQYFGPGTRLTVL.

This clonotype was seen at least ten times. An end of the junction does not agree with germline; a read error may underlie this. This chain links TRBV4-1 with TRBJ2-3; 9 bases map to TRBD2. CDR1 is MGHRA, CDR2 YSYEKL, per germline. The CDR3 length is 17 residues. CDR3 in DNA: TGCGCCAGCAGCCAAGATTGGGGAGCGGGGGGCACGGATACGCAGTATTTT. The encoded protein is CASSQDWGAGGTDTQYF.

In this sample, this clonotype turned up a few times. The genes are TRBV12-3 or TRBV12-4 and TRBJ1-6, with 7 bases identical to TRBD1. J lost 9 bases, V lost 6 bases, and 8 bases had no gene match. The CDR3 covers 14 residues. This CDR3 reads CASRITGDGSPLHF. In nucleotides, the CDR3 is TGTGCCAGCAGAATAACAGGGGACGGTTCACCCCTCCACTTT.

V and J are TRBV24-1 and TRBJ2-3; 7 positions agree with TRBD1. Trimming removed 4 bases from V and 12 bases from J; junction bases left unmatched: 15. Germline assignment: CDR1 KGHDR and CDR2 SFDVKD. There are 15 residues in the CDR3. The CDR3 loop is CATSDRGQAKWGQYF. CDR3 in DNA: TGTGCCACCAGTGACCGCGGACAGGCAAAATGGGGACAGTATTTT.

This clonotype was seen a few times. V and J are TRBV2 and TRBJ2-7; 8 bases are shared with TRBD1. The V gene end was trimmed by 6 bases and the J gene end by 2 bases; junction bases not matched to a gene: 6. The CDR3 sequence is 14 residues long. Germline V gene sequence: CDR1 SNHLY, CDR2 FYNNEI. Written as DNA, the CDR3 is TGTGCCAGCAGGCGGACAGGGCCCACCTACGAGCAGTACTTC. This encodes CASRRTGPTYEQYF.

In this sample, this clonotype turned up many times. This sequence joins TRBV27 and TRBJ1-2, with 9 bases fitting TRBD1. Germline CDR1 reads MNHEY; CDR2 reads SMNVEV (reference sequence). The V gene end was trimmed by 6 bases and the J gene end by 3 bases; junction bases not matched to a gene: 5. The CDR3 length is 14 residues. CDR3 coding DNA: TGTGCCAGCAGAGAACAGGGGGCCTACTATGGCTACACCTTC. It translates to CASREQGAYYGYTF.

This clonotype came up many times. The CDR3 bases are TGCAGTGCTAGAGGAAGAAGAAGGGGGCATGAGCAGTTCTTC. Its translation is CSARGRRRGHEQFF. The chain links TRBV20-1 to TRBJ2-1, with 7 bases lining up with TRBD1. Trimming cost V 1 base and J 8 bases; bases outside gene matches: 8. The germline gives CDR1 DFQATT, CDR2 SNEGSKA (reference sequence). CDR3 length equals 14 residues.

Ten or more counts support this clonotype. The V call is TRBV7-6, the J call TRBJ2-1; TRBD2 matches at 15 bases. Germline CDR1 reads SGHVS; CDR2 reads FNYEAQ. The CDR3 spans 15 residues. The V segment lost 4 bases and the J segment 10 bases; nucleotides outside the gene matches: 5. The CDR3 nucleotides read TGTGCCAGCAGCTCGGGACTAGCGGGAGGTGGAGAGCAGTTCTTC. Translated: CASSSGLAGGGEQFF.

The table lists this clonotype with many counts. The chain recombines TRBV29-1 with TRBJ1-1; unclear D gene. The CDR3 runs to 10 residues. The germline V gene encodes CDR1 SQVTM and CDR2 ANQGSEA. The V end was cut by 7 bases, the J end by 10 bases, with 13 bases between. This CDR3 is CSATRGAAFF. The CDR3 DNA follows: TGCAGCGCGACCCGGGGAGCAGCTTTCTTT.

Only a few counts were recorded for this clonotype. This chain links TRBV27 with TRBJ2-2, with a weak D call TRBD1 (6 bases). Germline V lookup: CDR1 MNHEY, CDR2 SMNVEV (reference sequence). V was trimmed by 2 bases and J by 8 bases, leaving 18 bases between them. The CDR3 is 16 residues long. DNA for the CDR3: TGTGCCAGCAGTTTAGCCGGACAGCTGGGGTTTGGGGAGCTGTTTTTT. Amino acid sequence: CASSLAGQLGFGELFF.

In this sample, this clonotype turned up many times. This chain uses TRBV6-1 with TRBJ1-4, with D possibly TRBD1 on 6 matching bases. Germline V CDR1 and CDR2: MNHNS, SASEGT. V gave up 3 bases and J gave up 7 bases, with 15 bases separating them. The CDR3 totals 15 residues. CDR3 sequence reads: CASSDRRDTREKLFF. The CDR3 DNA sequence: TGTGCCAGCAGTGATAGAAGGGACACCCGTGAAAAACTGTTTTTT.